The text below deals with one TCR beta chain. Authors' data handling: Estimates of nucleated cell counts were drawn from the amplification of reference gene primers. Sequenced by immunoSEQ multiplex PCR; TCRdb stores in-frame clones only, minus some. Clonal size and the V and J genes are those of that table, whereas D and trimming came from the DNA. This sample yields roughly 250,000 clones, of which roughly 84% are seen a single time; more than 15% belongs to the top ten. Seattle's enrolled individuals joined amid active infection and were then monitored longitudinally. The data derive from a study of blood T cell repertoires in COVID-19. About the research overall: Sites in the United States, Italy and Spain provided acute and convalescent COVID-19 samples.

V lost 5 bases and J lost 1; bases outside the gene matches: 6. There are 15 residues in the CDR3. The germline V gene has CDR1 MNHEY and CDR2 SMNVEV (reference sequence). The sequenced sample consisted of peripheral blood. The source is a person aged 70 to 85 with COVID-19, enrolled during active disease. The V gene is TRBV27, the J gene TRBJ2-5, with 8 positions matching TRBD1. CDR3 coding DNA: TGTGCCAGCAGTACGGGACAGGCCCTCCAAGAGACCCAGTACTTC. This translates into CASSTGQALQETQYF.